This is a list of T cell receptor beta chains from one sample in a study of CD8+ T cells in alopecia areata. Data came from immunoSEQ multiplex PCR; TCRdb stores just in-frame clones and leaves some out. The sample gives some 130,000 clones, roughly 54% of which show up once; less than 5.5% is in the top ten. Sequenced material: CD4+ T cells sorted from blood, taken at week 0. These receptors were collected from a human donor with alopecia areata. The CDR3 runs from the conserved cysteine through the conserved F or W. The D gene is left open where the match is weak. Clone size, where shown, is once, few, many, or a class for clones that have expanded.

v_gene	j_gene	abundance	len	d_gene	CDR3aa	CDR3nt
TRBV6-6	TRBJ1-6	.	15	TRBD1	CASSYPGQGISPLHF	TGTGCCAGCAGTTATCCGGGACAGGGTATTTCACCCCTCCACTTT
TRBV30	TRBJ2-1	.	15	TRBD2	CAWSIAGGPNNEQFF	TGTGCCTGGAGTATAGCGGGAGGGCCGAACAATGAGCAGTTCTTC
TRBV2	TRBJ2-5	.	16	TRBD2	CASSGVTSGGPRTQYF	TGTGCCAGCAGTGGTGTTACTAGCGGGGGGCCTAGGACCCAGTACTTC
TRBV6-1	TRBJ2-3	.	16	.	CASSEPAESSTDTQYF	TGTGCCAGCAGTGAGCCAGCGGAATCTAGCACAGATACGCAGTATTTT
TRBV19	TRBJ2-3	.	14	TRBD2	CASGKAGPTDTQYF	TGTGCCAGTGGAAAAGCGGGACCCACAGATACGCAGTATTTT
TRBV10-3	TRBJ1-2	once	13	.	CAISERTSYGYTF	TGTGCCATCAGTGAGCGCACTTCATATGGCTACACCTTC
TRBV28	TRBJ2-3	.	12	.	CASSAGADTQYF	TGTGCCAGCAGCGCAGGGGCAGATACGCAGTATTTT
TRBV27	TRBJ2-7	.	14	TRBD1	CASKRTGGGYEQYF	TGTGCCAGTAAACGAACAGGGGGAGGCTACGAGCAGTACTTC
TRBV7-2	TRBJ1-2	.	11	.	CASSLEFGYTF	TGTGCCAGCAGCTTAGAATTTGGCTACACCTTC
TRBV28	TRBJ2-3	.	13	.	CASSVPSTDTQYF	TGTGCCAGCAGTGTGCCTAGCACAGATACGCAGTATTTT
TRBV7-2	TRBJ1-4	.	14	.	CTSSLSATNEKLFF	TGTACCAGCAGCTTAAGTGCAACTAATGAAAAACTGTTTTTT
TRBV30	TRBJ2-7	.	14	.	CAWSGRGAAYEQYF	TGTGCCTGGAGTGGCAGAGGAGCGGCCTACGAGCAGTACTTC
TRBV6-6	TRBJ1-6	.	15	.	CASSYRPGRDSPLHF	TGTGCCAGCAGTTACCGACCGGGACGGGATTCACCCCTCCACTTT
TRBV5-6	TRBJ2-3	.	12	.	CASRYFTDTQYF	TGTGCCAGCAGATACTTCACAGATACGCAGTATTTT
TRBV29-1	TRBJ2-5	few	15	TRBD2	CSVNPGGVGQETQYF	TGCAGCGTCAACCCCGGGGGGGTGGGCCAAGAGACCCAGTACTTC
TRBV9	TRBJ2-2	once	14	.	CASSSQGNTGELFF	TGTGCCAGCAGCTCACAGGGTAACACCGGGGAGCTGTTTTTT
TRBV9	TRBJ1-2	few	14	.	CASSVETGAGGYTF	TGTGCCAGCAGCGTAGAAACGGGCGCCGGGGGCTACACCTTC
TRBV4-2	TRBJ1-5	.	17	TRBD1	CASSRYAGTGPNQPQHF	TGTGCCAGCAGCCGCTATGCCGGGACAGGGCCCAATCAGCCCCAGCATTTT
TRBV5-1	TRBJ2-2	.	15	.	CASSLGQVNTGELFF	TGCGCCAGCAGCTTGGGACAGGTGAACACCGGGGAGCTGTTTTTT
TRBV6-5	TRBJ2-6	.	14	.	CASSPPGGANVLTF	TGTGCCAGCAGCCCACCCGGGGGGGCCAACGTCCTGACTTTC
TRBV18	TRBJ2-7	.	14	.	CASRRGLSVDEQYF	TGTGCCAGCCGCAGGGGATTATCGGTCGACGAGCAGTACTTC
TRBV14	TRBJ2-1	.	20	TRBD2	CASSGLVGRGTTFSYNEQFF	TGTGCCAGCAGCGGACTAGTTGGTAGGGGTACCACCTTCTCCTACAATGAGCAGTTCTTC
TRBV9	TRBJ1-1	.	14	TRBD1	CASSGDRGNTEAFF	TGTGCCAGCAGCGGGGACAGGGGGAACACTGAAGCTTTCTTT
TRBV4-3	TRBJ2-1	.	13	.	CASSQERGREQFF	TGCGCCAGCAGCCAAGAACGGGGGCGCGAGCAGTTCTTC
TRBV5-6	TRBJ2-1	.	14	TRBD2	CASSTGLAGGEQFF	TGTGCCAGCAGCACCGGACTAGCGGGAGGTGAGCAGTTCTTC
TRBV7-2	TRBJ2-7	.	14	TRBD1	CASSLDRGTYEQYF	TGTGCCAGCAGCTTAGACAGGGGGACCTACGAGCAGTACTTC
TRBV7-2	TRBJ2-1	few	16	.	CASSLAGMGDYNEQFF	TGTGCCAGCAGCTTAGCGGGCATGGGGGACTACAATGAGCAGTTCTTC
TRBV7-2	TRBJ2-1	.	16	.	CASRPKPGVTYNEQFF	TGTGCCAGCAGACCTAAACCAGGGGTAACCTACAATGAGCAGTTCTTC
TRBV25-1	TRBJ2-5	.	14	.	CASSEYKGSETQYF	TGTGCCAGCAGTGAATACAAGGGGTCCGAGACCCAGTACTTC
TRBV5-6	TRBJ2-7	.	15	.	CASSLGATPIYEQYF	TGTGCCAGCAGCTTGGGTGCCACCCCCATATACGAGCAGTACTTC
TRBV4-3	TRBJ2-7	.	17	.	CASSQVARGTPSYEQYF	TGCGCCAGCAGCCAAGTGGCCCGCGGGACACCCTCCTACGAGCAGTACTTC
TRBV7-2	TRBJ2-3	.	17	TRBD2	CASSLVGTSGSTDTQYF	TGTGCCAGCAGCTTAGTAGGGACTAGCGGGAGCACAGATACGCAGTATTTT
TRBV9	TRBJ1-3	.	14	.	CASGRSSTGNTIYF	TGTGCCAGCGGGAGGTCGTCCACTGGAAACACCATATATTTT
TRBV7-2	TRBJ2-7	.	15	TRBD1	CASSPGIGGPYEQYF	TGTGCCAGCAGCCCCGGGATAGGGGGCCCGTACGAGCAGTACTTC
TRBV27	TRBJ1-6	.	15	TRBD1	CASTWTGGANSPLHF	TGTGCCAGCACCTGGACAGGGGGCGCGAATTCACCCCTCCACTTT
TRBV29-1	TRBJ1-1	.	13	.	CSVGGRFNTEAFF	TGCAGCGTTGGGGGACGGTTCAACACTGAAGCTTTCTTT
TRBV19	TRBJ2-7	.	15	.	CASSTTGISSYEQYF	TGTGCCAGTAGTACTACAGGGATAAGCTCCTACGAGCAGTACTTC
TRBV9	TRBJ1-5	.	15	.	CASSVSPQGNQPQHF	TGTGCCAGCAGCGTATCGCCGCAGGGGAATCAGCCCCAGCATTTT
TRBV28	TRBJ1-2	.	13	.	CASAPPGVYGYTF	TGTGCCAGCGCACCACCCGGGGTCTATGGCTACACCTTC
TRBV13	TRBJ2-5	.	11	.	CASSQGQTQYF	TGTGCCAGCAGCCAAGGTCAGACCCAGTACTTC
TRBV29-1	TRBJ1-2	.	15	TRBD1	CSVRKGQGRGYGYTF	TGCAGCGTTCGGAAAGGACAGGGAAGGGGCTATGGCTACACCTTC
TRBV7-2	TRBJ1-2	.	16	.	CASSWTLLQGVYGYTF	TGTGCCAGCAGCTGGACACTGTTACAGGGAGTTTATGGCTACACCTTC
TRBV5-1	TRBJ2-5	.	13	.	CASSFATQETQYF	TGCGCCAGCAGCTTCGCTACCCAAGAGACCCAGTACTTC
TRBV6-1	TRBJ1-5	few	15	.	CASSEARPGRRPQHF	TGTGCCAGCAGTGAAGCGCGTCCAGGACGGCGGCCCCAGCATTTT
TRBV5-1	TRBJ2-7	.	18	TRBD1	CASSLTPTGTGLSYEQYF	TGCGCCAGCAGCTTGACCCCTACCGGGACAGGGCTGTCCTACGAGCAGTACTTC
TRBV18	TRBJ1-2	.	15	.	CASSPSAPRNYGYTF	TGTGCCAGCTCACCAAGCGCGCCCAGGAACTATGGCTACACCTTC
TRBV4-1	TRBJ2-2	.	18	TRBD2	CASSQEGWGGANTGELFF	TGCGCCAGCAGCCAAGAAGGCTGGGGGGGGGCGAACACCGGGGAGCTGTTTTTT
TRBV10-2	TRBJ1-1	.	15	TRBD1	CASSERTGLGTEAFF	TGCGCCAGCAGTGAACGGACAGGGCTGGGCACTGAAGCTTTCTTT
TRBV7-2	TRBJ2-1	.	12	.	CASSLVRNEQFF	TGTGCCAGCAGCTTAGTCCGCAATGAGCAGTTCTTC
TRBV9	TRBJ2-5	.	16	TRBD1	CASSVAGTGGRETQYF	TGTGCCAGCAGCGTAGCTGGGACAGGTGGCCGGGAGACCCAGTACTTC
TRBV2	TRBJ2-5	once	14	.	CASSGPSALETQYF	TGTGCCAGCAGTGGGCCTAGCGCTTTAGAGACCCAGTACTTC
TRBV9	TRBJ2-2	few	14	.	CASEEDRNTGELFF	TGTGCCAGCGAGGAGGACAGAAACACCGGGGAGCTGTTTTTT
TRBV2	TRBJ2-7	.	16	TRBD1	CASRDRVLRDSYEQYF	TGTGCCAGCAGGGACAGGGTCCTAAGGGACTCCTACGAGCAGTACTTC
TRBV11-2	TRBJ1-1	few	14	.	CASSLGGQNTEAFF	TGTGCCAGCAGCTTAGGAGGACAGAACACTGAAGCTTTCTTT
TRBV6-6	TRBJ2-5	once	15	.	CASSRSVRAQETQYF	TGTGCCAGCAGCCGATCAGTAAGGGCCCAAGAGACCCAGTACTTC
TRBV29-1	TRBJ1-1	few	12	TRBD1	CSVERGDRGAFF	TGCAGCGTTGAAAGGGGGGACAGAGGAGCTTTCTTT
TRBV10-2	TRBJ1-2	few	16	TRBD1	CASNDGDSHRGYGYTF	TGCGCCAGCAATGATGGGGACAGTCACCGGGGCTATGGCTACACCTTC
TRBV7-3	TRBJ1-1	few	13	.	CASSTDTNTEAFF	TGTGCCAGCAGCACGGACACGAACACTGAAGCTTTCTTT
TRBV10-3	TRBJ2-7	.	12	.	CAISGVGNEQYF	TGTGCCATCAGTGGTGTGGGGAACGAGCAGTACTTC